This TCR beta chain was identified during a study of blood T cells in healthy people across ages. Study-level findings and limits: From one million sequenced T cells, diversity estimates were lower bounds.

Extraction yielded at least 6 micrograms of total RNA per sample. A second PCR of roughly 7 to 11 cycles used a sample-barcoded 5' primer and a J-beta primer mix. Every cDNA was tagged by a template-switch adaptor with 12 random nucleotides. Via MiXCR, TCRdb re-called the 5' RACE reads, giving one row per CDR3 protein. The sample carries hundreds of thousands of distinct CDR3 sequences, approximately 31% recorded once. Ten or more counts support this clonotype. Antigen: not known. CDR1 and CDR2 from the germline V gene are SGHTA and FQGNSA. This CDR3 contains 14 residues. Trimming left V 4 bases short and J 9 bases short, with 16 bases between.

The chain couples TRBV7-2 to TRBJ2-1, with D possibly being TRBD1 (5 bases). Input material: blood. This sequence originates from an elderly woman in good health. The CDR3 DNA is TGTGCCAGCAGCTCATGGGGCAGGGTGGGTGAGCAGTTCTTC. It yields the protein CASSSWGRVGEQFF. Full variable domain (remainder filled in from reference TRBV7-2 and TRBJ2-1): GAGVSQSPSNKVTEKGKDVELRCDPISGHTALYWYRQSLGQGLEFLIYFQGNSAPDKSGLPSDRFSAERTGGSVSTLTIQRTQQEDSAVYLCASSSWGRVGEQFFGPGTRLTVL.